Reported below is one TCR beta chain. Antigen specificity is unknown. The germline V gene encodes CDR1 SQVTM and CDR2 ANQGSEA. The CDR3 extends over 13 amino acids. This entry comes from a study of CXCR3-negative and CXCR3-positive naive CD8 T cells. Study-level background: Per-library TRB read counts averaged about 1.5 +/- 0.3 million, adding up to 110 million to 150 million in total. The study, taken as a whole, reports: For CXCR3-positive naive cells, TRB CDR3s were more hydrophobic than those of CXCR3-negative naive cells.

Triplicates of about 270,000 cells were sorted from each CD8+ T cell subset. Phenotypically, naive CD8+ T cells corresponded to CD45RO-CCR7+CD27+CD95-. Carrying UMI labels, the TRB cDNA libraries were prepared through 5' RACE. After re-calling the 5' RACE reads, TCRdb lists one entry per CDR3 protein, DNA absent. The repertoire shows around 95,000 distinct CDR3 sequences; the top ten hold 1.1%. Sequencing was done on a sample of naive CXCR3+ CD8+ T cells from blood. As to subset: CD45RO-CCR7+CD27+CD95- naive CD8+ T cells expressing CXCR3 (TNR3+). The clonotype was recovered from a human donor in good health. Some clones in this sample may be carry-over from other donors' samples. This rearrangement joins TRBV29-1 to TRBJ2-2; the D gene TCRdb calls, TRBD1, cannot be checked with no DNA. Here the CDR3 reads CSVAPGVTGELFF.